This T cell receptor (beta chain) originates from a study of tumor and adjacent non-tumor tissue in lung cancer. About the study: Aged about 30 to 85 years, patients included roughly 10 men and 4 to 6 women with stage I to III disease.

RNA was extracted from bulk tissue without any cell sorting. This non-tumor lung sample came from over 3 cm beyond the tumor edge. Newly diagnosed lung cancer patients had thoracic surgery in China, August–November 2014, without prior chemotherapy. This clonotype was seen ten or more times. The library came from three nested PCR rounds adapted from ARM-PCR protocols. TCRdb analysed the multiplex PCR reads with MiXCR anew, one entry per CDR3 protein. The sample consists of approximately 120,000 distinct CDR3 sequences, about 61% of them appearing once. Germline-derived CDR1 and CDR2 are MNHNY and SVGAGI (reference sequence). The V end lost 6 bases, the J end lost 11 bases, and 19 bases lay between the germline ends. This CDR3 contains 13 residues.

The chain employs TRBV6-6 and TRBJ1-1; the D gene is possibly TRBD1 (5 bases). Input material: distant non-tumor lung tissue. This receptor was identified in a man aged 55-75 years with non-small cell lung cancer. The CDR3 DNA follows: TGTGCCAGCAGCGCACCGGGCCTTCGGGGGGCTTTCTTT. This encodes CASSAPGLRGAFF.